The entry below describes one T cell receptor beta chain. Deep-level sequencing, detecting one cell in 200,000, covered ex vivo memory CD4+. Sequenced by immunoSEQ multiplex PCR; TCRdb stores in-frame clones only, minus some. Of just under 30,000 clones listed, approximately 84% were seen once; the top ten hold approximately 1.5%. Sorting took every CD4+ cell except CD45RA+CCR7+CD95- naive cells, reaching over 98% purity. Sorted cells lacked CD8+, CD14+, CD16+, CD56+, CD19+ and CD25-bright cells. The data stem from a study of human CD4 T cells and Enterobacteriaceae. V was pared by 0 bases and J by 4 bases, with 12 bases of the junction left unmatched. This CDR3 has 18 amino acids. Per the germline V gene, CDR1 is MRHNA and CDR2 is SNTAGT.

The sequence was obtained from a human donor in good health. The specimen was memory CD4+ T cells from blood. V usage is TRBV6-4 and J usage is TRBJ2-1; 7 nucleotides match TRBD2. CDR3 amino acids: CASSDSSGREHFYNEQFF. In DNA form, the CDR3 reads TGTGCCAGCAGTGACTCGTCAGGGCGGGAGCACTTTTACAATGAGCAGTTCTTC.